The present entry profiles one T cell receptor beta chain with its context. Its antigen has not been determined. No base quality information exists; no much larger clone differs at one position. The data derive from a study of T-cell reconstitution after alpha-beta-depleted transplantation in children listed by TCRdb under 2016. Describing the broader study: T-cell immune reconstitution after TCRalphabeta/CD19-depleted allogeneic hematopoietic cell transplantation in children was quantitatively tracked in the study by means of TCR repertoire profiling.

The library was generated by PCR. Sequencing was performed on an Illumina HiSeq 2500. TCR libraries were prepared with molecular barcoding, using unique molecular identifiers to normalize TCRbeta repertoire quantification. TCRdb reran the public reads through fastp at Q25 and MiXCR, keeping productive beta chains. Each entry merges the rows of one CDR3 protein and shows their most common DNA and genes. For this sample the table gives hundreds of thousands of distinct CDR3 sequences, of which about an eighth were detected only once. Roughly 2.3% of the sample goes to the ten largest clones. The CDR3 has 14 amino acids, counting the end cysteine and phenylalanine. Kept here is only the CDR3 DNA, which spans 42 bases and is read in frame from base 1. Germline trimming: 7 bases from V, 7 bases from J; junction bases outside gene matches: 11. The germline V gene encodes CDR1 MDHEN and CDR2 SYDVKM. The paper's findings and limits, for the study overall: The apparently early alphabetaT-cell count recovery about two months after transplant was reportedly dependent on only several hundred rapidly expanded clones derived from non-depleted graft cells. Hyperexpanded clone frequencies declined over subsequent months; after one year, T-cell counts and TCRbeta diversity were mostly attributed to newly produced T cells. In some patients, the high TCRbeta diversity seen at day 60 was put down to recipient T cells and intrathymic progenitors that had survived conditioning.

Taken with the paper, the label for treatment or condition translates to: allogeneic hematopoietic cell transplantation with graft depleted of TCRalphabeta T cells and CD19 B cells. TCRalphabeta/CD19-depleted allogeneic hematopoietic cell grafts were given to the transplant recipients, all of whom were children. The starting material was PBMCs, mostly from graft donor cells, obtained 360 days after TCRalphabeta/CD19-depleted stem cell transplant. The clonotype originates from a male patient under 18 who had a stem cell transplant for acute myeloid leukemia, so the T cells may come from the graft donor. The chain employs TRBV28 and TRBJ2-7; 9 central nucleotides agree with TRBD2. The encoded CDR3 is CASTTLLAGLEQYF. The nucleotide sequence is given as TGTGCCAGCACTACCTTGCTAGCGGGGTTAGAGCAGTACTTC.